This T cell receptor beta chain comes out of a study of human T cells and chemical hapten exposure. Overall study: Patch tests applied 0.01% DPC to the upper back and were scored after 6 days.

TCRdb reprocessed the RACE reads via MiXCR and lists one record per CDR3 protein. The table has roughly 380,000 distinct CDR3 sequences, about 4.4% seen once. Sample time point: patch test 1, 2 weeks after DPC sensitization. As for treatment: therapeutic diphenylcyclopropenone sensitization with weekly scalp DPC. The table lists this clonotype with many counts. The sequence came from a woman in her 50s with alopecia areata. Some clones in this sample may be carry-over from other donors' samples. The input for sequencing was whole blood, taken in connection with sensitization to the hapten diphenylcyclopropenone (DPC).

Here the CDR3 DNA reads TGCGCCAGCAGCTTGGAGGTACAGAACACTGAAGCTTTCTTT. Its protein product is CASSLEVQNTEAFF. The V gene is TRBV5-1, the J gene TRBJ1-1, with D hard to call. The CDR3 covers 14 residues. V was clipped by 0 bases and J by 1 base, with 7 bases between them. The germline V gene has CDR1 SGHRS and CDR2 YFSETQ.